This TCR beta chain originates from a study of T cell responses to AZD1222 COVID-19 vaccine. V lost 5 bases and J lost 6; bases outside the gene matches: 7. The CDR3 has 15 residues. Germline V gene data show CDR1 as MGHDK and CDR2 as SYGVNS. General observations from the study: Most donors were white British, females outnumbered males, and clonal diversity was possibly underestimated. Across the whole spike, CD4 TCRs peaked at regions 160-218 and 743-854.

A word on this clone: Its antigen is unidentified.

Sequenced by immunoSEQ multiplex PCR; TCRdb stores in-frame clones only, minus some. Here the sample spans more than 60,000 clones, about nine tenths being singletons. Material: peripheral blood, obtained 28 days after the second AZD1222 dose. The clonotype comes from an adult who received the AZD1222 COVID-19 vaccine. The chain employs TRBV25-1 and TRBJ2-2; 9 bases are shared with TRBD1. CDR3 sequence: CASSPDRGLPGELFF. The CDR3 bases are TGTGCCAGCAGTCCCGACAGGGGGTTGCCCGGGGAGCTGTTTTTT.